The rows below give T cell receptor beta chains drawn from one sample of a study of blood T cell repertoires in COVID-19. Clones were sequenced by immunoSEQ multiplex PCR, and TCRdb holds only the in-frame ones, with some missing. Among about 85,000 clones listed, 90% were seen once. The sample was peripheral blood. The receptor source for this set is a woman of 80 years or more with active or convalescent COVID-19. The CDR3 runs from the conserved cysteine through the conserved F or W. Each record gives: V gene, J gene, CDR3 length, clone size, D gene, CDR3 protein, CDR3 DNA. D genes are given only for firm matches. Clone sizes are given selectively: once, few, many, or a class where the clone is expanded.

TRBV5-1	TRBJ2-1	17	-	TRBD1	CASSLALGTGWIDEQFF	TGCGCCAGCAGCTTGGCCCTAGGGACAGGGTGGATAGATGAGCAGTTCTTC
TRBV2	TRBJ1-4	16	-	-	CASSEVGGQVNEKLFF	TGTGCCAGCAGTGAAGTTGGGGGCCAGGTGAACGAAAAACTGTTTTTT
TRBV18	TRBJ2-1	14	-	-	CASSSSDSPNEQFF	TGTGCCAGCTCATCATCGGACAGTCCCAATGAGCAGTTCTTC
TRBV14	TRBJ2-1	15	-	-	CASSHGLAPYNEQFF	TGTGCCAGCAGCCATGGACTGGCCCCCTACAATGAGCAGTTCTTC
TRBV6-6	TRBJ2-2	16	-	-	CASSLPRGIAGGELFF	TGTGCCAGCAGCCTCCCCCGGGGGATTGCGGGAGGGGAGCTGTTTTTT
TRBV29-1	TRBJ1-5	12	-	TRBD1	CSVRTGGQPQHF	TGCAGCGTTAGGACAGGGGGTCAGCCCCAGCATTTT
TRBV24-1	TRBJ2-1	16	-	TRBD2	CATSDRTSGPANEQFF	TGTGCCACCAGTGACCGGACTAGCGGCCCGGCGAATGAGCAGTTCTTC
TRBV7-9	TRBJ2-5	12	-	-	CASSRDGETQYF	TGTGCCAGCAGCAGGGACGGAGAGACCCAGTACTTC
TRBV28	TRBJ1-6	13	-	TRBD1	CASSPGQGGPLHF	TGTGCCAGCAGTCCGGGACAGGGAGGACCCCTCCACTTT
TRBV7-8	TRBJ2-7	13	-	-	CASSFGLLREQYF	TGTGCCAGCAGCTTTGGCCTCTTACGCGAGCAGTACTTC
TRBV2	TRBJ1-4	15	-	TRBD1	CASSVQGATNEKLFF	TGTGCCAGCAGCGTCCAGGGGGCAACTAATGAAAAACTGTTTTTT
TRBV24-1	TRBJ1-2	13	-	-	CATSGSRGLTYTF	TGTGCCACCAGTGGGAGTAGGGGGTTAACCTACACCTTC
TRBV5-1	TRBJ1-6	15	-	TRBD1	CASSLDRGDNSPLHF	TGCGCCAGCAGCTTAGACAGGGGTGATAATTCACCCCTCCACTTT
TRBV11-2	TRBJ2-7	15	-	-	CASSLSAASSYEQYF	TGTGCCAGCAGCTTATCTGCGGCAAGCTCCTACGAGCAGTACTTC
TRBV19	TRBJ2-1	14	-	TRBD1	CASRTGESYNEQFF	TGTGCCAGTAGAACAGGGGAGTCCTACAATGAGCAGTTCTTC
TRBV29-1	TRBJ2-3	15	-	-	CSVEGSEGPFDTQYF	TGCAGCGTTGAGGGGTCGGAGGGGCCGTTTGATACGCAGTATTTT
TRBV7-2	TRBJ2-1	15	-	TRBD2	CASSYGTSGYNEQFF	TGTGCCAGCAGCTACGGGACTAGCGGATACAATGAGCAGTTCTTC
TRBV23-1	TRBJ1-1	12	-	-	CASGPQGTEAFF	TGCGCCAGCGGACCCCAGGGCACTGAAGCTTTCTTT
TRBV5-1	TRBJ1-3	14	-	-	CASSLQGSGNTIYF	TGCGCCAGCAGCCTGCAGGGTTCTGGAAACACCATATATTTT
TRBV7-2	TRBJ1-1	15	-	-	CASSSRTELNTEAFF	TGTGCCAGCAGCTCCCGGACAGAGTTGAACACTGAAGCTTTCTTT
TRBV12-3/TRBV12-4	TRBJ2-1	12	-	-	CASRGVVNEQFF	TGTGCCAGCAGGGGAGTAGTCAATGAGCAGTTCTTC
TRBV5-6	TRBJ2-7	14	-	TRBD2	CASSLGGSGYEQYF	TGTGCCAGCAGCTTGGGTGGTAGCGGGTACGAGCAGTACTTC
TRBV18	TRBJ2-1	14	once	TRBD2	CASSPPGLAGGSIF	TGTGCCAGCTCACCACCGGGACTAGCGGGAGGCTCGATCTTC
TRBV14	TRBJ2-2	16	-	TRBD1	CASSDDRGTGTGELFF	TGTGCCAGCAGCGACGACAGGGGGACCGGCACCGGGGAGCTGTTTTTT
TRBV11-3	TRBJ2-1	14	-	-	CASSPEAQIGEQFF	TGTGCCAGCAGCCCAGAGGCACAAATCGGCGAGCAGTTCTTC
TRBV28	TRBJ2-5	14	-	TRBD1	CASTRAGGEETQYF	TGTGCCAGCACCCGCGCAGGGGGAGAAGAGACCCAGTACTTC
TRBV28	TRBJ1-1	14	-	-	CASSTQGGNTEAFF	TGTGCCAGCAGCACCCAGGGAGGGAACACTGAAGCTTTCTTT
TRBV7-2	TRBJ2-7	18	-	TRBD2	CASSTPGTSSAYGYEQYF	TGTGCCAGCAGCACACCCGGGACTAGCAGCGCCTACGGGTACGAGCAGTACTTC
TRBV10-3	TRBJ2-7	14	few	TRBD1	CAIRAGTGGYEQYF	TGTGCCATCAGGGCCGGGACAGGGGGCTACGAGCAGTACTTC